This T cell receptor beta chain stems from a study of cytomegalovirus exposure and HLA in healthy donors (dated by TCRdb to the late 2010s). Concerning the study at large: In an earlier analysis of 587 of the donors, 276 Gb of sequence data and 90 million to 130 million unique TCR beta sequences from roughly 180 million T cells were reported. Roughly 320 gigabases of sequencing data and 91 million or so unique TCR sequences made up an early release that covered several hundred HLA-typed donors. Of the 398 genotyped donors, 81% fell in the genetic ancestry cluster associated with self-reported Caucasian donors. The aim of the study was to test whether cataloging public T cell receptors could identify signatures of past pathogen exposure. The T cell repertoires of several hundred subjects were profiled by immunosequencing and related to cytomegalovirus serostatus. A separate validation cohort of 100 to 150 different subjects was used in addition to the approximately 700-subject first cohort. The study combined high-throughput TCR immunosequencing, statistical association of individual TCRs with disease status, and machine learning to predict cytomegalovirus infection status. A later analysis re-analyzed previously published TCR beta repertoires from 600 to 850 donors and added high-resolution HLA genotyping to study TCR occurrence patterns. In the later analysis, no new phenotypic data were used to find candidate immune exposures; instead, reliance was placed on TCR beta sequences and their occurrence across donors. An earlier analysis of several hundred of the donors applied high-throughput TCR beta sequencing to assess whether each TCR beta V gene segment acted as functional or pseudogenic. Donor age, sex, ethnicity and CMV serostatus were collected together with the repertoire data. A later genetic analysis used genome-wide SNP genotypes for about 55% of the 666 donors, treating that subset as a discovery cohort. Every repertoire in the discovery cohort had been generated on one and the same sequencing platform. Both class I and class II loci were covered by HLA typing, at four-digit resolution. The number of donors typed differed by locus, with 629-630 for A, B, C, DRB1 and DQB1, roughly 520 for DQA1, 600 to 610 for DPA1, and around 450 for DPB1. About five DR-DQ haplotypes were treated as single units for association and clustering because of strong linkage in the cohort. Among 300 to 500 genotyped donors of the cohort, an average of roughly 230,000 unique TCR beta nucleotide sequences was sequenced per donor, of which 15% to 20% were non-productive.

The full study reports these points: Strong co-occurrence of HLA alleles, especially DR and DQ, made assigning TCR associations to individual alleles difficult. Because some donors lacked HLA typing at each locus, the association tests relied only on the typed subset. In a later genetic analysis, fewer N-insertions in productive TCRs were reported among donors in an Asian-associated ancestry cluster than the 666-donor mean. Correlated functional status among segregating V segments might reflect linkage disequilibrium, but an unknown experimental factor could not be ruled out. A later analysis found that most CMV-associated TCR beta chains appeared HLA-restricted, with HLA associations seemingly driven largely by CMV exposure. An earlier analysis of roughly 570 of the donors showed that most TCR beta V segments appeared in productive rearrangements either about 90% or about 30% of the time, which broadly matched IMGT annotations. In a later analysis, 15,000 to 20,000 TCR beta sequences were associated with specific HLA alleles at a false discovery rate of 0.05. In a later analysis, the rate of TCR association differed among HLA loci, with DRB1 alleles having the most associated TCRs and HLA-C alleles having the fewest. This cohort had only TCR beta chains sequenced, and the lack of alpha or paired-chain data limited which features could be detected. In a later analysis, HLA-associated TCR beta chains were found to be more clonally expanded and to have lower generation probabilities than equally common non-associated chains. The 87-base-pair reads could not distinguish some IMGT-functional V segments, including TRBV6-2 and TRBV6-3, so those segments were excluded. Immune exposure information for the cohort was limited to CMV serostatus. The study gave a list of about 170 TCR beta chains associated with cytomegalovirus. The sequencing pipeline was judged likely to have produced a cluster of highly shared sequence variants as a technical artifact. Presence/absence analyses assumed roughly uniform sequencing depth across donors, an assumption that may not hold. A further reported finding was that TCR beta sequences accurately predicted the HLA-A and HLA-B alleles for most subjects in the first cohort. The authors suggested that the approach could potentially be generalized to other disease states and immunological phenotypes. Because counts were too low, about 15 rarely observed V segments, including chromosome 9 orphons, were left out of the earlier analysis of about 500 of the donors. In both the original and validation cohorts, the classifier was reported to diagnose cytomegalovirus status with high specificity and sensitivity. Most TCR sequences were observed very rarely across donors, whereas some public TCRs were present in many individuals. In a later genetic analysis, a missense DCLRE1C variant was associated with V-gene and J-gene trimming of TCR beta chains, and the association was replicated in an independent cohort. In vitro tests confirmed that a few of the cytomegalovirus-associated TCR beta chains recognize cytomegalovirus antigens. In a later analysis, several top co-occurrence clusters were reported to appear linked to parvovirus B19, influenza, CMV and Epstein-Barr virus.

Library preparation employed the immunoSEQ multiplex PCR assay. A mixture of 60 forward primers for TCR Vbeta segments and 13 reverse primers for TCR Jbeta segments was used in the multiplex PCR. A multiplex PCR assay on genomic DNA amplified the CDR3 region of rearranged TCR beta genes. The amplified TCR beta libraries were sequenced on the Illumina HiSeq System as 87-base-pair reads. As for how the authors treated the data: A later analysis counted tens of millions of unique TCR beta chains across the 700 or so repertoires, and some 12 million of these chains were shared by at least two donors. Raw reads were error-corrected and collapsed into unique sequences by a nearest-neighbor algorithm in which closely related sequences were merged to remove PCR and sequencing errors. To assign V, D and J gene segments, CDR3 sequences were aligned to IMGT reference sequences. For a sequence to be retained, at least a six-nucleotide match to both a V gene segment and a J gene segment was required. A rearrangement was called productive if the CDR3 had no stop codons and remained in frame with V and J, and every other rearrangement was called non-productive. CDR3 was defined according to IMGT convention as the region running from the second conserved V-encoded cysteine to the conserved J-encoded phenylalanine. The earlier analysis of some 580 of the donors excluded any sequence lacking an unambiguous match to a single V gene segment. An earlier analysis of several hundred of the donors called V segments functional above 56.7% productive rearrangements and segregating when the between-donor standard deviation exceeded 5%. A statistical classification framework was developed to diagnose cytomegalovirus status using the catalog of TCR beta chain sequences. In a later analysis, V and J genes were assigned by comparing TCR nucleotide sequences against IMGT/GENE-DB human TR gene sequences. In a later analysis, CDR3 sequences and most-parsimonious VDJ recombination scenarios were assigned using the TCRdist pipeline. In a later analysis, every TCR beta chain was defined by the combination of its CDR3 amino acid sequence and its V-gene family, and reads without a unique V-gene family were dropped. In a later analysis, approximately 640 highly shared, low-generation-probability nucleotide sequences were removed to address suspected cross-contamination and a sequencing artifact. A later analysis calculated a clonal expansion index for each public chain from normalized within-repertoire ranks of inferred template counts. Generation probabilities in a later analysis came from a VDJ recombination model fitted to out-of-frame rearrangements, and those results were checked against IGoR. In a later analysis, TCR-TCR, TCR-HLA and TCR-CMV co-occurrence was scored with hypergeometric tests, and a repertoire-size bias correction was applied to TCR pairs. A later analysis estimated false discovery rates by permuting HLA or CMV assignments 20 times. In a later analysis, co-occurring TCRs were grouped using DBSCAN, with TCRdist sequence similarity added in when clustering inside HLA-allele-positive subsets. Co-occurrence clustering excluded repertoires with fewer than 30,000 or more than 120,000 public chains, plus five with anomalous nucleotide sharing. TCRdb provides this immuneACCESS table in a form limited to in-frame rearrangements. Some clones are lacking; in checked studies, under half of them reflect an unresolved V gene, and why the rest are absent is not known. From that table come the V and J calls and clone size; the DNA was used to work out D and trimming. For this sample, the table gives 96,000 or so clones. 3.4% of the sample belongs to the ten largest clones.

Comment on this clone: No cognate antigen has been identified for it.

The cohort was made up of approximately 670 healthy bone marrow donors. At the time of sampling, every cohort member was nominally healthy, though immune exposures that went unrecorded were likely present. The donor tested CMV seronegative and was one of the 352 seronegative cohort members. A peripheral blood sample was provided by each donor, and peripheral blood mononuclear cells were used for TCR beta sequencing. Genomic DNA was extracted from the blood cell samples with the Qiagen DNeasy Blood Extraction Kit. At the junction V is shortened by 5 bases and J by 6 bases; bases outside the gene matches: 10. The CDR3, cysteine through phenylalanine, is 15 amino acids long. Only the CDR3 part of the read is kept: 45 bases, read in frame from the first base. The germline V gene sets CDR1 to SGHAT and CDR2 to FQNNGV.

Sequences were obtained from PBMCs. This chain is built from TRBV11-2 and TRBJ2-7, and 10 junction bases match TRBD2. This TCR came from a woman in her twenties or thirties in good health and CMV-seronegative. Here the CDR3 is given as CASSSSSGGESEQYF. Here is the DNA: TGTGCCAGCAGCAGCTCAAGCGGGGGGGAATCCGAGCAGTACTTC. Beyond the CDR3, the reference TRBV11-2 and TRBJ2-7 genes provide the residues; the full variable domain reads: EAGVAQSPRYKIIEKRQSVAFWCNPISGHATLYWYQQILGQGPKLLIQFQNNGVVDDSQLPKDRFSAERLKGVDSTLKIQPAKLEDSAVYLCASSSSSGGESEQYFGPGTRLTVT.